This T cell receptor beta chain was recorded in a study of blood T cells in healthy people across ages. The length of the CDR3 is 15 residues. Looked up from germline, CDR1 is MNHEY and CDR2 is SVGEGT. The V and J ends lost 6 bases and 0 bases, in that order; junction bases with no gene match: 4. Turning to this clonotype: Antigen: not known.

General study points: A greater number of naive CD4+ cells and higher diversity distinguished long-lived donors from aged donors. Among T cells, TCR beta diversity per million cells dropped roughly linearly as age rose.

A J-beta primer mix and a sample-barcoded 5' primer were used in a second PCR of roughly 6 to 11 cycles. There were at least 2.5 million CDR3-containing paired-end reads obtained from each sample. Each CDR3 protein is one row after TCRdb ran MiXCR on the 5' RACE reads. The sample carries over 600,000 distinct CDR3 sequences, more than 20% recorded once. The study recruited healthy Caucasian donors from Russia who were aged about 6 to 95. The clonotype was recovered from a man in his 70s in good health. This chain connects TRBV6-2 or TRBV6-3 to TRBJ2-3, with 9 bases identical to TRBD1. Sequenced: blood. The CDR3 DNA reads TGTGCCAGCAGAAAGACAGGGGGAAGCACAGATACGCAGTATTTT. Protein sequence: CASRKTGGSTDTQYF.